Listed below are T cell receptor beta chains from one sample, sequenced in a study of T cell repertoires in cytomegalovirus infection. Each CDR3 protein gets one entry after TCRdb re-called the reads with MiXCR. The sample contains around 540,000 distinct CDR3 sequences, 30% to 40% of which appear only once. Their target antigens are unknown. The sample consisted of cultured PBMCs, taken from culture after CMV antigen stimulation. The receptor set was obtained from a human donor in good health (CMV status not recorded). Some clones in this sample may be carry-over from other donors' samples. The CDR3 runs from the conserved cysteine through the conserved F or W. The order of the fields is J gene, V gene, clone size, D gene, CDR3 protein, CDR3 DNA. The D gene is left open where the match is weak. Where a row states a size, it is once, few, many or the class of an expanded clone; other rows omit it.

j_gene: TRBJ1-1; v_gene: TRBV27; abundance: -; d_gene: -; CDR3aa: CASRPQGLRGNTEAFF; CDR3nt: TGTGCCAGCAGGCCCCAGGGGCTAAGGGGTAACACTGAAGCTTTCTTT
j_gene: TRBJ2-1; v_gene: TRBV7-2; abundance: -; d_gene: TRBD2; CDR3aa: CASSLGFSSGSTEQFF; CDR3nt: TGTGCCAGCAGCTTAGGTTTCTCTAGCGGGAGTACTGAGCAGTTCTTC
j_gene: TRBJ1-4; v_gene: TRBV28; abundance: -; d_gene: -; CDR3aa: CASSQNDAEKLFF; CDR3nt: TGTGCCAGCAGCCAGAACGACGCTGAAAAACTGTTTTTT
j_gene: TRBJ2-2; v_gene: TRBV7-6; abundance: once; d_gene: -; CDR3aa: CASSFRAPSGELFF; CDR3nt: TGTGCCAGCAGCTTCCGGGCGCCTTCCGGGGAGCTGTTTTTT
j_gene: TRBJ2-1; v_gene: TRBV11-2; abundance: -; d_gene: -; CDR3aa: CASSPSHRPIREQFF; CDR3nt: TGTGCCAGCAGCCCATCACACCGGCCTATACGGGAGCAGTTCTTC
j_gene: TRBJ2-3; v_gene: TRBV27; abundance: -; d_gene: -; CDR3aa: CASKTGTDTQYF; CDR3nt: TGTGCCAGCAAAACAGGCACAGATACGCAGTATTTT
j_gene: TRBJ2-3; v_gene: TRBV6-1; abundance: few; d_gene: -; CDR3aa: CASRPGPRRDTQYF; CDR3nt: TGTGCCAGCAGGCCGGGACCCCGGAGAGATACGCAGTATTTT
j_gene: TRBJ2-1; v_gene: TRBV4-1; abundance: -; d_gene: TRBD2; CDR3aa: CASSQGSGRNNEQFF; CDR3nt: TGCGCCAGCAGCCAGGGTAGCGGGAGGAACAATGAGCAGTTCTTC
j_gene: TRBJ1-1; v_gene: TRBV28; abundance: -; d_gene: -; CDR3aa: CASSLGRRAFF; CDR3nt: TGTGCCAGCAGCCTTGGAAGAAGGGCTTTCTTT
j_gene: TRBJ2-1; v_gene: TRBV10-3; abundance: few; d_gene: -; CDR3aa: CASSRDITYNEQFF; CDR3nt: TGTGCCAGCTCCAGGGACATCACCTACAATGAGCAGTTCTTC
j_gene: TRBJ2-2; v_gene: TRBV24-1; abundance: few; d_gene: TRBD1; CDR3aa: CATRGQDYTGELFF; CDR3nt: TGTGCCACCCGTGGACAGGACTACACCGGGGAGCTGTTTTTT
j_gene: TRBJ1-4; v_gene: TRBV27; abundance: -; d_gene: TRBD1; CDR3aa: CASRPGTGVFEKLFF; CDR3nt: TGTGCCAGCAGACCCGGAACAGGGGTTTTTGAAAAACTGTTTTTT
j_gene: TRBJ1-2; v_gene: TRBV30; abundance: -; d_gene: -; CDR3aa: CAAMEDAVTTF; CDR3nt: TGTGCCGCGATGGAGGACGCCGTCACCACCTTC
j_gene: TRBJ2-2; v_gene: TRBV12-5; abundance: -; d_gene: TRBD2; CDR3aa: CASGLHGLAGNTGELFF; CDR3nt: TGTGCTAGTGGTTTGCACGGACTAGCGGGAAACACCGGGGAGCTGTTTTTT
j_gene: TRBJ2-1; v_gene: TRBV29-1; abundance: -; d_gene: TRBD2; CDR3aa: CSVGTSGSYNEQFF; CDR3nt: TGCAGCGTTGGAACTAGCGGGTCGTACAATGAGCAGTTCTTC
j_gene: TRBJ2-7; v_gene: TRBV7-2; abundance: many; d_gene: TRBD2; CDR3aa: CASSLRPGRALYEQYF; CDR3nt: TGTGCCAGCAGCTTAAGACCCGGGAGGGCGCTATACGAGCAGTACTTC
j_gene: TRBJ2-7; v_gene: TRBV4-3; abundance: -; d_gene: -; CDR3aa: CASSQVRGYEQYF; CDR3nt: TGCGCCAGCAGCCAAGTAAGGGGTTACGAGCAGTACTTC
j_gene: TRBJ1-6; v_gene: TRBV7-6; abundance: many; d_gene: TRBD1; CDR3aa: CASSPSGTENSPLHF; CDR3nt: TGTGCCAGCAGCCCATCGGGGACAGAGAATTCACCCCTCCACTTT
j_gene: TRBJ1-1; v_gene: TRBV12-3/TRBV12-4; abundance: few; d_gene: -; CDR3aa: CASTLRGSNTEAFF; CDR3nt: TGTGCCAGCACCCTTAGGGGCTCTAACACTGAAGCTTTCTTT
j_gene: TRBJ2-5; v_gene: TRBV7-8; abundance: -; d_gene: -; CDR3aa: CASSFNTGPKEETQYF; CDR3nt: TGTGCCAGCAGCTTCAATACCGGCCCCAAGGAAGAGACCCAGTACTTC
j_gene: TRBJ2-1; v_gene: TRBV7-2; abundance: many; d_gene: TRBD2; CDR3aa: CASSTAPGTSGRNEQFF; CDR3nt: TGTGCCAGCAGCACAGCCCCCGGGACTAGCGGAAGGAATGAGCAGTTCTTC
j_gene: TRBJ2-1; v_gene: TRBV7-2; abundance: -; d_gene: TRBD2; CDR3aa: CASSWTRLDNEQFF; CDR3nt: TGTGCCAGCAGCTGGACTAGACTAGACAATGAGCAGTTCTTC
j_gene: TRBJ2-7; v_gene: TRBV5-1; abundance: few; d_gene: -; CDR3aa: CASSQDFRAYEQYF; CDR3nt: TGCGCCAGCAGCCAAGATTTCAGGGCCTACGAGCAGTACTTC
j_gene: TRBJ2-2; v_gene: TRBV19; abundance: few; d_gene: -; CDR3aa: CASTLLGPNTGELFF; CDR3nt: TGTGCCAGTACCCTCCTTGGTCCGAACACCGGGGAGCTGTTTTTT
j_gene: TRBJ1-5; v_gene: TRBV12-5; abundance: -; d_gene: -; CDR3aa: CASGLRDNQPQHF; CDR3nt: TGTGCTAGTGGTTTGAGGGATAACCAGCCCCAGCATTTT
j_gene: TRBJ1-3; v_gene: TRBV25-1; abundance: -; d_gene: -; CDR3aa: CASSARGNTIYF; CDR3nt: TGTGCCAGCAGTGCGAGGGGGAACACCATATATTTT
j_gene: TRBJ2-1; v_gene: TRBV7-2; abundance: many; d_gene: -; CDR3aa: CASSLGGALRNEQFF; CDR3nt: TGTGCCAGCAGCTTAGGCGGGGCACTAAGGAATGAGCAGTTCTTC
j_gene: TRBJ1-1; v_gene: TRBV5-4; abundance: -; d_gene: -; CDR3aa: CASSIPEGGDTEAFF; CDR3nt: TGTGCCAGCAGCATCCCCGAAGGAGGTGACACTGAAGCTTTCTTT
j_gene: TRBJ1-1; v_gene: TRBV6-5; abundance: few; d_gene: -; CDR3aa: CASRDRTSSSAFF; CDR3nt: TGTGCCAGCCGAGATCGGACATCCTCCTCAGCTTTCTTT
j_gene: TRBJ2-1; v_gene: TRBV4-2; abundance: -; d_gene: -; CDR3aa: CASSQDFTGWGPNEQFF; CDR3nt: TGTGCCAGCAGCCAAGACTTCACGGGATGGGGTCCCAATGAGCAGTTCTTC
j_gene: TRBJ2-3; v_gene: TRBV28; abundance: -; d_gene: TRBD2; CDR3aa: CASSLSAGGGTDTQYF; CDR3nt: TGTGCCAGCAGTTTATCTGCGGGAGGGGGCACAGATACGCAGTATTTT
j_gene: TRBJ2-4; v_gene: TRBV7-2; abundance: few; d_gene: -; CDR3aa: CASSLAGSLAKNIQYF; CDR3nt: TGTGCCAGCAGCTTAGCTGGCAGCCTAGCCAAAAACATTCAGTACTTC
j_gene: TRBJ2-2; v_gene: TRBV7-6; abundance: -; d_gene: -; CDR3aa: CAAQGRGTGELFF; CDR3nt: TGTGCTGCCCAGGGGAGGGGAACCGGGGAGCTGTTTTTT
j_gene: TRBJ1-3; v_gene: TRBV7-9; abundance: -; d_gene: TRBD1; CDR3aa: CASSSGQGIFGNTIYF; CDR3nt: TGTGCCAGCAGCTCAGGACAGGGAATTTTCGGAAACACCATATATTTT
j_gene: TRBJ2-3; v_gene: TRBV27; abundance: -; d_gene: TRBD2; CDR3aa: CASSIGLAGGGDTQYF; CDR3nt: TGTGCCAGCAGTATTGGACTAGCGGGAGGTGGGGATACGCAGTATTTT
j_gene: TRBJ2-2; v_gene: TRBV11-3; abundance: few; d_gene: TRBD1; CDR3aa: CASSPGGREVTGELFF; CDR3nt: TGTGCCAGCAGCCCAGGGGGCCGTGAGGTCACCGGGGAGCTGTTTTTT
j_gene: TRBJ2-5; v_gene: TRBV7-2; abundance: -; d_gene: -; CDR3aa: CASSFGGVETQYF; CDR3nt: TGTGCCAGCAGCTTCGGAGGGGTCGAGACCCAGTACTTC
j_gene: TRBJ2-1; v_gene: TRBV7-6; abundance: few; d_gene: -; CDR3aa: CASSLAPLAPPYNEQFF; CDR3nt: TGTGCCAGCAGCTTAGCCCCCCTAGCGCCCCCCTACAATGAGCAGTTCTTC
j_gene: TRBJ2-1; v_gene: TRBV7-8; abundance: -; d_gene: -; CDR3aa: CASLKGSRSYNEQFF; CDR3nt: TGTGCCAGCTTAAAGGGGAGTAGGTCCTACAATGAGCAGTTCTTC
j_gene: TRBJ1-5; v_gene: TRBV12-3/TRBV12-4; abundance: few; d_gene: -; CDR3aa: CASRSLRGRLNQPQHF; CDR3nt: TGTGCCAGCAGATCCCTCCGGGGACGGCTCAATCAGCCCCAGCATTTT
j_gene: TRBJ2-1; v_gene: TRBV7-8; abundance: -; d_gene: -; CDR3aa: CASSLEKWTKRVPASSNEQFF; CDR3nt: TGTGCCAGCAGCTTAGAGAAGTGGACCAAAAGGGTCCCCGCCTCCTCCAATGAGCAGTTCTTC
j_gene: TRBJ1-2; v_gene: TRBV6-1; abundance: few; d_gene: -; CDR3aa: CASSEGAGWEHTF; CDR3nt: TGTGCCAGCAGTGAAGGGGCAGGGTGGGAGCACACCTTC
j_gene: TRBJ2-2; v_gene: TRBV6-2/TRBV6-3; abundance: -; d_gene: -; CDR3aa: CASSDGRGGELFF; CDR3nt: TGTGCCAGCAGCGACGGGAGAGGCGGGGAGCTGTTTTTT
j_gene: TRBJ2-7; v_gene: TRBV11-2; abundance: -; d_gene: TRBD2; CDR3aa: CASNRLAGSYEQYF; CDR3nt: TGTGCCAGCAACCGACTAGCGGGATCCTACGAGCAGTACTTC
j_gene: TRBJ1-6; v_gene: TRBV7-9; abundance: -; d_gene: -; CDR3aa: CASSLASQGYNSPLHF; CDR3nt: TGTGCCAGCAGCTTAGCGTCGCAGGGCTATAATTCACCCCTCCACTTT
j_gene: TRBJ2-5; v_gene: TRBV9; abundance: -; d_gene: -; CDR3aa: CASSTGRHRGAETQYF; CDR3nt: TGTGCCAGCAGCACCGGACGGCACAGAGGAGCCGAGACCCAGTACTTC
j_gene: TRBJ1-5; v_gene: TRBV4-1; abundance: few; d_gene: TRBD1; CDR3aa: CASSQKEVTGVNQPQHF; CDR3nt: TGCGCCAGCAGCCAAAAAGAGGTGACAGGGGTGAATCAGCCCCAGCATTTT
j_gene: TRBJ1-2; v_gene: TRBV7-2; abundance: few; d_gene: TRBD1; CDR3aa: CASSLEFGQGDGYTF; CDR3nt: TGTGCCAGCAGCTTAGAGTTCGGACAGGGCGATGGCTACACCTTC
j_gene: TRBJ2-1; v_gene: TRBV7-2; abundance: few; d_gene: -; CDR3aa: CASSLGLTASEQFF; CDR3nt: TGTGCCAGCAGCTTAGGGCTCACGGCCAGCGAGCAGTTCTTC
j_gene: TRBJ2-7; v_gene: TRBV4-2; abundance: -; d_gene: -; CDR3aa: CASSQDMGPAYEQYF; CDR3nt: TGTGCCAGCAGCCAAGATATGGGGCCGGCCTACGAGCAGTACTTC
j_gene: TRBJ2-5; v_gene: TRBV7-7; abundance: -; d_gene: -; CDR3aa: CASSPTAGQRETPYF; CDR3nt: TGTGCTAGCAGCCCTACGGCAGGGCAACGGGAGACCCCGTACTTC
j_gene: TRBJ1-1; v_gene: TRBV4-1; abundance: -; d_gene: -; CDR3aa: CASSHLGQSNTEAFF; CDR3nt: TGTGCCAGCAGTCACCTGGGGCAGTCGAACACTGAAGCTTTCTTT
j_gene: TRBJ2-2; v_gene: TRBV9; abundance: -; d_gene: -; CDR3aa: CASSATPGGFANTGELFF; CDR3nt: TGTGCCAGCAGCGCAACGCCAGGAGGGTTCGCGAACACCGGGGAGCTGTTTTTT
j_gene: TRBJ2-7; v_gene: TRBV6-1; abundance: few; d_gene: -; CDR3aa: CASRTGGSSSYEQYF; CDR3nt: TGTGCCAGCAGGACCGGCGGGTCTAGCTCCTACGAGCAGTACTTC
j_gene: TRBJ1-5; v_gene: TRBV2; abundance: -; d_gene: -; CDR3aa: CASSEATNQPQHF; CDR3nt: TGTGCCAGCAGTGAAGCAACGAATCAGCCCCAGCATTTT
j_gene: TRBJ1-6; v_gene: TRBV12-3/TRBV12-4; abundance: few; d_gene: -; CDR3aa: CASSLRQGSSPLHF; CDR3nt: TGTGCCAGCAGTTTAAGGCAGGGAAGTTCACCCCTCCACTTT
j_gene: TRBJ2-5; v_gene: TRBV9; abundance: -; d_gene: -; CDR3aa: CASTGGGAFQETQYF; CDR3nt: TGTGCCAGCACTGGAGGGGGGGCATTTCAAGAGACCCAGTACTTC
j_gene: TRBJ2-2; v_gene: TRBV19; abundance: -; d_gene: -; CDR3aa: CASRILGGGTGELFF; CDR3nt: TGTGCCAGTCGCATACTCGGAGGTGGGACCGGGGAGCTGTTTTTT
j_gene: TRBJ2-1; v_gene: TRBV6-2/TRBV6-3; abundance: once; d_gene: -; CDR3aa: CASSSAGRNEQFF; CDR3nt: TGTGCCAGCAGTTCGGCAGGCCGCAATGAGCAGTTCTTC